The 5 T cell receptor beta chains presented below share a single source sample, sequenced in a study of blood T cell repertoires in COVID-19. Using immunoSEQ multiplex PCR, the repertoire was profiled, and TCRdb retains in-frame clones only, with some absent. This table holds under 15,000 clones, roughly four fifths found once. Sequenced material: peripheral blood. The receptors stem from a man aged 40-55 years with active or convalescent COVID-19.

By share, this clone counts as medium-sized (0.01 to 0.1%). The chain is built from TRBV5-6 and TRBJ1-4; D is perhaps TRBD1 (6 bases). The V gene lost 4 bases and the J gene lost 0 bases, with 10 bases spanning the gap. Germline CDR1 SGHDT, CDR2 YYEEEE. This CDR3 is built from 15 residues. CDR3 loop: CASSEGQTTNEKLFF. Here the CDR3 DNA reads TGTGCCAGCAGCGAAGGACAGACAACTAATGAAAAACTGTTTTTT.

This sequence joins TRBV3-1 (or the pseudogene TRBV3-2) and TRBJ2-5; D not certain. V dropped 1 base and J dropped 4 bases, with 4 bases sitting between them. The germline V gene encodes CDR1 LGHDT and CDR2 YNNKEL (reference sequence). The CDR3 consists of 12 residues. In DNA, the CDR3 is TGTGCCAGCAGCCAAGTAATAGAGACCCAGTACTTC. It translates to CASSQVIETQYF.

In DNA form, the CDR3 reads TGTGCCAGCAGCCCTCAGGTGCAAAACATTCAGTACTTC. Its translation is CASSPQVQNIQYF. J is TRBJ2-4 and V is TRBV3-1 (or the pseudogene TRBV3-2); D is undetermined. With 4 bases removed from V and 5 bases from J, the gap between germline ends came to 9 bases. Germline V CDR1 and CDR2: LGHDT, YNNKEL (reference sequence). The CDR3 totals 13 residues.

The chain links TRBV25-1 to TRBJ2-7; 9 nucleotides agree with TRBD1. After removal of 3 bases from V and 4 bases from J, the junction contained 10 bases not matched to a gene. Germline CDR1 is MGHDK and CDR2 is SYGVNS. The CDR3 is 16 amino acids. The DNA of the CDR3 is TGTGCCAGCAGTGACCACCGACAGGGGGAGGCGTACGAGCAGTACTTC. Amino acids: CASSDHRQGEAYEQYF.

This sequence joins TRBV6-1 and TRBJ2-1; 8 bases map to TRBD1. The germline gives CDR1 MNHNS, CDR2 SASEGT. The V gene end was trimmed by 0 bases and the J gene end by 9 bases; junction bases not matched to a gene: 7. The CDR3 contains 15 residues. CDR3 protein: CASSEAPGGAGEQFF. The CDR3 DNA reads TGTGCCAGCAGTGAAGCGCCAGGGGGCGCGGGTGAGCAGTTCTTC.